The T cell receptor beta chain under discussion was sequenced for a study of CD8+CD57+ T cells in acquired aplastic anemia. The CDR3 extends over 12 amino acids. The V gene's germline CDR1 is SGHNT and CDR2 YENEEA. V dropped 6 bases and J dropped 2 bases, with 8 bases sitting between them. It was genomic DNA that served as the template for profiling TCR beta VDJ and CDR3. TCRdb reprocessed the reads with MiXCR, giving one entry per CDR3 protein. The sample comprises around 500,000 distinct CDR3 sequences, about a third of which are singletons, and roughly 0.8% rests with the top ten. This clonotype was found many times. The patients chosen for sequencing had shown expansion of CD8+CD57+ cells (detected by flow cytometry). No therapy was given to patients before blood sampling.

Material: sorted CD4+, CD8+, or CD8+CD57+ T cells (not recorded which) from PBMCs. J is TRBJ2-7 and V is TRBV11-3; D perhaps matches TRBD2 (5 bases). This clonotype was sampled from a human donor with aplastic anemia. In DNA, the CDR3 is TGTGCCAGCAGTGAGGGCCCCTACGAGCAGTACTTC. As protein: CASSEGPYEQYF. Drawing the rest from reference TRBV11-3 and TRBJ2-7, the complete variable domain is EAGVVQSPRYKIIEKKQPVAFWCNPISGHNTLYWYLQNLGQGPELLIRYENEEAVDDSQLPKDRFSAERLKGVDSTLKIQPAELGDSAVYLCASSEGPYEQYFGPGTRLTVT.